This T cell receptor beta chain was recovered during a study of regulatory T cells in long-lasting Graves disease. Whole-study findings and limits: With a small sample size, accuracy may have been reduced.

Germline V gene data show CDR1 as LNHDA and CDR2 as SQIVND (reference sequence). The CDR3 extends over 16 amino acids. The J segment lost 2 bases and the V segment lost 0 bases, leaving 4 bases of the junction unmatched. Building the TCR beta libraries relied on iRepertoire HTBI primers, and CDR3 regions underwent Arm-PCR. TCRdb processed the multiplex PCR reads anew with MiXCR; each CDR3 protein has one entry. The sample yields about 500,000 distinct CDR3 sequences, around 12% seen once. This clonotype was picked up many times. The target antigen is unknown. The time point: newly diagnosed GD, antithyroid drugs for less than 3 months. RNA isolated from PBMCs was used to make the TCR library. The same sample was also studied in work on T cells in Graves' hyperthyroidism and ophthalmopathy.

The gene calls are TRBV19 and TRBJ2-7, with 10 bases aligning to TRBD2. This specimen consisted of peripheral blood mononuclear cells (PBMCs), obtained at new diagnosis, from a patient treated with antithyroid drugs. The TCR comes from a woman between 25 and 40 years old with Graves disease. CDR3 DNA sequence: TGTGCCAGTAGTATAGATGGACTAGCGGAGGCCTACGAGCAGTACTTC. Encoded protein: CASSIDGLAEAYEQYF. The full variable domain, with the rest looked up from reference TRBV19 and TRBJ2-7, is DGGITQSPKYLFRKEGQNVTLSCEQNLNHDAMYWYRQDPGQGLRLIYYSQIVNDFQKGDIAEGYSVSREKKESFPLTVTSAQKNPTAFYLCASSIDGLAEAYEQYFGPGTRLTVT.